A selection of T cell receptor beta chains follows, all from one sample in a study of early T cells in non-severe SARS-CoV-2 infection. Each CDR3 protein gets one entry after TCRdb re-called the 5' RACE reads with MiXCR. The table lists roughly 30,000 distinct CDR3 sequences, about 4.5% of them singletons. The sequenced material came from whole blood. The receptors shown here come from an adult who was a healthcare worker with PCR-confirmed SARS-CoV-2 infection or an uninfected control (not recorded which). Each CDR3 is given with its conserved first and last residue. D genes are given only for firm matches. Rows give clone size only sometimes, using once, few, many, or a class for an expanded clone.

D gene: -; J gene: TRBJ2-5; clone size: -; V gene: TRBV29-1; CDR3 protein: CSVAGGRGFGETQYF; CDR3 DNA: TGCAGCGTTGCCGGGGGCAGGGGGTTCGGCGAGACCCAGTACTTC
D gene: TRBD2; J gene: TRBJ2-7; clone size: few; V gene: TRBV9; CDR3 protein: CASSLTSAGEQYF; CDR3 DNA: TGTGCCAGCAGCCTAACTAGCGCTGGGGAGCAGTACTTC
D gene: -; J gene: TRBJ2-1; clone size: medium-sized; V gene: TRBV11-2; CDR3 protein: CASSLVGGTGNEQFF; CDR3 DNA: TGTGCCAGCAGCTTAGTCGGGGGTACCGGAAATGAGCAGTTCTTC
D gene: TRBD2; J gene: TRBJ2-3; clone size: many; V gene: TRBV29-1; CDR3 protein: CSAGTSAQGNTDTQYF; CDR3 DNA: TGCAGCGCCGGGACTAGCGCCCAAGGGAACACAGATACGCAGTATTTT
D gene: -; J gene: TRBJ2-7; clone size: many; V gene: TRBV4-3; CDR3 protein: CASSQVLGKPTYEQYF; CDR3 DNA: TGCGCCAGCAGCCAAGTGCTCGGGAAACCAACCTACGAGCAGTACTTC
D gene: -; J gene: TRBJ1-4; clone size: many; V gene: TRBV5-1; CDR3 protein: CASSLEGYEKLFF; CDR3 DNA: TGCGCCAGCAGCTTGGAGGGATATGAAAAACTGTTTTTT
D gene: TRBD1; J gene: TRBJ2-7; clone size: -; V gene: TRBV6-1; CDR3 protein: CASSENAPDRGYEQYF; CDR3 DNA: TGTGCCAGCAGTGAAAACGCACCAGACAGGGGTTACGAGCAGTACTTC
D gene: -; J gene: TRBJ2-3; clone size: -; V gene: TRBV6-6; CDR3 protein: CASSYSTGTQYF; CDR3 DNA: TGTGCCAGCAGTTACTCGACGGGTACGCAGTATTTT
D gene: -; J gene: TRBJ1-5; clone size: many; V gene: TRBV4-1; CDR3 protein: CASSQGVRIQPQHF; CDR3 DNA: TGCGCCAGCAGCCAAGGAGTAAGGATCCAGCCCCAGCATTTT
D gene: TRBD2; J gene: TRBJ2-7; clone size: many; V gene: TRBV9; CDR3 protein: CASSVGTTQYEQYF; CDR3 DNA: TGTGCCAGCAGCGTCGGGACTACCCAATACGAGCAGTACTTC
D gene: TRBD1; J gene: TRBJ2-1; clone size: many; V gene: TRBV4-2; CDR3 protein: CASSQPRTGAYNEQFF; CDR3 DNA: TGTGCCAGCAGCCAACCACGGACAGGAGCCTACAATGAGCAGTTCTTC
D gene: TRBD1; J gene: TRBJ2-7; clone size: many; V gene: TRBV3-1; CDR3 protein: CASSRGQGWYEQYF; CDR3 DNA: TGTGCCAGCAGCCGTGGACAGGGGTGGTACGAGCAGTACTTC
D gene: -; J gene: TRBJ2-2; clone size: few; V gene: TRBV2; CDR3 protein: CASGDQTNTGELFF; CDR3 DNA: TGTGCCAGCGGGGACCAAACGAACACCGGGGAGCTGTTTTTT
D gene: TRBD2; J gene: TRBJ2-3; clone size: medium-sized; V gene: TRBV6-4; CDR3 protein: CASSDGLAGDTDTQYF; CDR3 DNA: TGTGCCAGCAGTGATGGACTAGCGGGAGACACAGATACGCAGTATTTT
D gene: -; J gene: TRBJ1-3; clone size: -; V gene: TRBV29-1; CDR3 protein: CSVELGGPGNTIYF; CDR3 DNA: TGCAGCGTTGAACTGGGGGGACCTGGAAACACCATATATTTT
D gene: -; J gene: TRBJ2-7; clone size: many; V gene: TRBV28; CDR3 protein: CASTRLGATGYEQYF; CDR3 DNA: TGTGCCAGCACCCGATTAGGGGCTACTGGATACGAGCAGTACTTC
D gene: -; J gene: TRBJ1-6; clone size: many; V gene: TRBV30; CDR3 protein: CAWRAATSYNSPLHF; CDR3 DNA: TGTGCCTGGAGGGCAGCAACCTCCTATAATTCACCCCTCCACTTT
D gene: TRBD1; J gene: TRBJ1-5; clone size: many; V gene: TRBV20-1; CDR3 protein: CSANDRGPNQPQHF; CDR3 DNA: TGCAGTGCTAACGACAGGGGGCCCAATCAGCCCCAGCATTTT
D gene: TRBD1; J gene: TRBJ2-3; clone size: -; V gene: TRBV29-1; CDR3 protein: CSVTDRGPTDTQYF; CDR3 DNA: TGCAGCGTGACGGACAGGGGGCCCACAGATACGCAGTATTTT
D gene: TRBD1; J gene: TRBJ1-5; clone size: many; V gene: TRBV4-1; CDR3 protein: CASSQDRVQPQHF; CDR3 DNA: TGCGCCAGCAGCCAGGACAGGGTTCAGCCCCAGCATTTT
D gene: -; J gene: TRBJ1-6; clone size: many; V gene: TRBV11-2; CDR3 protein: CASSFPYNSPLHF; CDR3 DNA: TGTGCCAGCAGCTTCCCCTATAATTCACCCCTCCACTTT
D gene: -; J gene: TRBJ2-3; clone size: few; V gene: TRBV9; CDR3 protein: CASSPGDAVDTQYF; CDR3 DNA: TGTGCCAGCAGCCCAGGAGACGCGGTGGATACGCAGTATTTT
D gene: -; J gene: TRBJ2-7; clone size: few; V gene: TRBV24-1; CDR3 protein: CATSSSGGYEQYF; CDR3 DNA: TGTGCCACCAGTTCATCAGGGGGGTACGAGCAGTACTTC
D gene: TRBD2; J gene: TRBJ2-7; clone size: once; V gene: TRBV20-1; CDR3 protein: CSARWTSGSYEQYF; CDR3 DNA: TGCAGTGCTAGATGGACTAGCGGGAGTTACGAGCAGTACTTC
D gene: TRBD2; J gene: TRBJ2-7; clone size: many; V gene: TRBV7-8; CDR3 protein: CASSLAVSSGSLHEQYF; CDR3 DNA: TGTGCCAGCAGCTTAGCGGTGTCTAGCGGGAGTCTCCACGAGCAGTACTTC
D gene: -; J gene: TRBJ2-7; clone size: many; V gene: TRBV12-3/TRBV12-4; CDR3 protein: CASSVGQSYEQYF; CDR3 DNA: TGTGCCAGCAGTGTCGGACAGAGCTACGAGCAGTACTTC
D gene: TRBD2; J gene: TRBJ2-2; clone size: many; V gene: TRBV3-1; CDR3 protein: CASSRGRNTGELFF; CDR3 DNA: TGTGCCAGCAGCCGCGGGAGGAACACCGGGGAGCTGTTTTTT
D gene: TRBD1; J gene: TRBJ1-2; clone size: many; V gene: TRBV2; CDR3 protein: CASREGQNSYGYTF; CDR3 DNA: TGTGCCAGCAGGGAGGGACAGAATTCCTATGGCTACACCTTC
D gene: -; J gene: TRBJ2-5; clone size: -; V gene: TRBV11-2; CDR3 protein: CASSLEGGTQYF; CDR3 DNA: TGTGCCAGCAGCTTAGAGGGAGGGACCCAGTACTTC
D gene: -; J gene: TRBJ2-5; clone size: few; V gene: TRBV11-2; CDR3 protein: CASSAADLQRETQYF; CDR3 DNA: TGTGCCAGCAGCGCAGCGGACCTCCAGAGGGAGACCCAGTACTTC
D gene: TRBD1; J gene: TRBJ2-1; clone size: many; V gene: TRBV7-9; CDR3 protein: CATGSRGRNEQFF; CDR3 DNA: TGTGCCACCGGATCCAGGGGGCGGAATGAGCAGTTCTTC
D gene: TRBD1; J gene: TRBJ1-1; clone size: many; V gene: TRBV14; CDR3 protein: CASSQNEGQEAFF; CDR3 DNA: TGTGCCAGCAGCCAAAACGAGGGACAGGAAGCTTTCTTT
D gene: -; J gene: TRBJ2-3; clone size: -; V gene: TRBV14; CDR3 protein: CASSQEVALASTDTQYF; CDR3 DNA: TGTGCCAGCAGCCAAGAGGTAGCCCTAGCTAGCACAGATACGCAGTATTTT
D gene: TRBD2; J gene: TRBJ2-1; clone size: many; V gene: TRBV7-9; CDR3 protein: CASSGELAGVVNEQFF; CDR3 DNA: TGTGCCAGCAGCGGGGAACTAGCGGGAGTAGTCAATGAGCAGTTCTTC
D gene: -; J gene: TRBJ2-6; clone size: few; V gene: TRBV11-2; CDR3 protein: CASSSESSGANVLTF; CDR3 DNA: TGTGCCAGCAGCTCAGAGAGCTCTGGGGCCAACGTCCTGACTTTC
D gene: -; J gene: TRBJ2-5; clone size: -; V gene: TRBV5-1; CDR3 protein: CASSLGDQETQYF; CDR3 DNA: TGCGCCAGCAGCTTGGGGGACCAAGAGACCCAGTACTTC
D gene: -; J gene: TRBJ2-7; clone size: many; V gene: TRBV5-1; CDR3 protein: CASSYVTGPRPYEQYF; CDR3 DNA: TGCGCCAGCAGCTACGTAACCGGGCCCAGACCCTACGAGCAGTACTTC
D gene: TRBD2; J gene: TRBJ2-3; clone size: few; V gene: TRBV9; CDR3 protein: CASSVGLAGATGTDTQYF; CDR3 DNA: TGTGCCAGCAGCGTCGGACTAGCGGGGGCCACGGGCACAGATACGCAGTATTTT
D gene: TRBD2; J gene: TRBJ2-3; clone size: many; V gene: TRBV20-1; CDR3 protein: CSARVLAENTDTQYF; CDR3 DNA: TGCAGTGCTAGAGTTCTAGCGGAAAACACAGATACGCAGTATTTT
D gene: -; J gene: TRBJ2-7; clone size: many; V gene: TRBV20-1; CDR3 protein: CSARPTILATPYEQYF; CDR3 DNA: TGCAGTGCTAGACCTACTATTCTAGCGACACCATACGAGCAGTACTTC
D gene: -; J gene: TRBJ2-7; clone size: many; V gene: TRBV7-6; CDR3 protein: CASSLTPGAYEQYF; CDR3 DNA: TGTGCCAGCAGCTTAACCCCGGGTGCGTACGAGCAGTACTTC
D gene: TRBD1; J gene: TRBJ2-7; clone size: many; V gene: TRBV6-6; CDR3 protein: CASQLQGLSYEQYF; CDR3 DNA: TGTGCCAGCCAGTTACAGGGGCTCTCCTACGAGCAGTACTTC
D gene: TRBD2; J gene: TRBJ2-3; clone size: many; V gene: TRBV20-1; CDR3 protein: CSARGTSGASTDTQYF; CDR3 DNA: TGCAGTGCTAGGGGGACTAGCGGGGCTAGCACAGATACGCAGTATTTT
D gene: TRBD2; J gene: TRBJ2-3; clone size: many; V gene: TRBV5-1; CDR3 protein: CASSFGSSGATDTQYF; CDR3 DNA: TGCGCCAGCAGCTTCGGATCTAGCGGGGCTACAGATACGCAGTATTTT
D gene: -; J gene: TRBJ2-5; clone size: few; V gene: TRBV11-3; CDR3 protein: CASSLGRADIETQYF; CDR3 DNA: TGTGCCAGCAGCTTAGGCCGGGCCGACATAGAGACCCAGTACTTC
D gene: TRBD2; J gene: TRBJ2-3; clone size: medium-sized; V gene: TRBV2; CDR3 protein: CASSGLAGITDTQYF; CDR3 DNA: TGTGCCAGCAGTGGGCTAGCGGGGATAACAGATACGCAGTATTTT
D gene: TRBD2; J gene: TRBJ2-1; clone size: many; V gene: TRBV6-5; CDR3 protein: CASSPGTSGRNEQFF; CDR3 DNA: TGTGCCAGCAGTCCTGGGACTAGCGGGAGGAATGAGCAGTTCTTC
D gene: -; J gene: TRBJ1-1; clone size: many; V gene: TRBV9; CDR3 protein: CASSVVTEGTEAFF; CDR3 DNA: TGTGCCAGCAGCGTAGTGACGGAGGGGACTGAAGCTTTCTTT
D gene: TRBD1; J gene: TRBJ1-1; clone size: -; V gene: TRBV12-3/TRBV12-4; CDR3 protein: CASSSRQGGTEAFF; CDR3 DNA: TGTGCCAGCAGTTCCCGACAGGGCGGGACTGAAGCTTTCTTT
D gene: -; J gene: TRBJ2-7; clone size: many; V gene: TRBV28; CDR3 protein: CARRDCRAYEQYF; CDR3 DNA: TGTGCCAGGCGGGACTGTCGAGCCTACGAGCAGTACTTC
D gene: TRBD2; J gene: TRBJ2-3; clone size: few; V gene: TRBV6-5; CDR3 protein: CASTRAGGIDTQYF; CDR3 DNA: TGTGCCAGCACCCGAGCGGGAGGGATAGATACGCAGTATTTT
D gene: TRBD1; J gene: TRBJ1-5; clone size: many; V gene: TRBV28; CDR3 protein: CATLPPTGGFSNQPQHF; CDR3 DNA: TGTGCCACCCTCCCCCCGACAGGGGGCTTCAGCAATCAGCCCCAGCATTTT
D gene: TRBD1; J gene: TRBJ2-1; clone size: many; V gene: TRBV3-1; CDR3 protein: CASSQGTGEYNEQFF; CDR3 DNA: TGTGCCAGCAGCCAAGGGACAGGGGAATACAATGAGCAGTTCTTC
D gene: -; J gene: TRBJ1-2; clone size: -; V gene: TRBV5-6; CDR3 protein: CASSPGYYGYTF; CDR3 DNA: TGTGCCAGCAGCCCAGGCTACTATGGCTACACCTTC
D gene: -; J gene: TRBJ1-6; clone size: few; V gene: TRBV20-1; CDR3 protein: CSARHGGPDSPLHF; CDR3 DNA: TGCAGTGCTAGGCACGGGGGGCCGGATTCACCCCTCCACTTT
D gene: -; J gene: TRBJ1-5; clone size: many; V gene: TRBV3-1; CDR3 protein: CASSPSSQAFQPQHF; CDR3 DNA: TGTGCCAGCAGCCCCAGCTCCCAGGCGTTTCAGCCCCAGCATTTT
D gene: TRBD1; J gene: TRBJ2-2; clone size: many; V gene: TRBV20-1; CDR3 protein: CSAHADRVGGELFF; CDR3 DNA: TGCAGTGCCCACGCGGACAGGGTGGGCGGGGAGCTGTTTTTT
D gene: TRBD1; J gene: TRBJ2-1; clone size: few; V gene: TRBV7-6; CDR3 protein: CASSLKGQDPYNEQFF; CDR3 DNA: TGTGCCAGCAGCTTAAAGGGACAGGATCCCTACAATGAGCAGTTCTTC
D gene: -; J gene: TRBJ2-1; clone size: -; V gene: TRBV6-2/TRBV6-3; CDR3 protein: CASSYSRANEQFF; CDR3 DNA: TGTGCCAGCAGTTACTCTCGGGCTAATGAGCAGTTCTTC
D gene: -; J gene: TRBJ1-4; clone size: many; V gene: TRBV12-3/TRBV12-4; CDR3 protein: CASSPLGAANEKLFF; CDR3 DNA: TGTGCCAGCAGTCCCCTCGGGGCAGCTAATGAAAAACTGTTTTTT